The clone carrying this TCR beta chain was detected a few times. Antigen: not known. MiXCR, run by TCRdb on the reads, gives a single entry per CDR3 protein. The sample carries 250,000 to 400,000 distinct CDR3 sequences, 20% to 25% recorded once. The data stem from a study of T cell repertoires in cytomegalovirus infection. Across the whole study: It was recently identified HLA-C-restricted and well-studied HLA-B-restricted CMV epitopes that the study used. Study conclusions and caveats: HLA-C-restricted CMV-specific TCR beta clonotypes were dominant in the ex vivo response. Totalled public TCR beta family frequency picked out people who carried CMV plus the relevant HLA.

The sequencing here drew on cultured PBMCs, taken from culture after CMV antigen stimulation. The sequence came from a human donor in good health (CMV status not recorded). Some clones in this sample may be carry-over from other donors' samples.

CDR3 residues: CASSLSLAGGPDTQYF. The CDR3 DNA follows: TGTGCCAGCAGCTTGTCCCTAGCGGGAGGGCCAGATACGCAGTATTTT. The J gene is TRBJ2-3, the V gene TRBV7-9; 12 positions match TRBD2. This CDR3 spans 16 amino acids. Germline CDR1 SEHNR, CDR2 FQNEAQ (reference sequence). The trim removed 3 bases at V and 4 bases at J, leaving 5 bases unmatched.